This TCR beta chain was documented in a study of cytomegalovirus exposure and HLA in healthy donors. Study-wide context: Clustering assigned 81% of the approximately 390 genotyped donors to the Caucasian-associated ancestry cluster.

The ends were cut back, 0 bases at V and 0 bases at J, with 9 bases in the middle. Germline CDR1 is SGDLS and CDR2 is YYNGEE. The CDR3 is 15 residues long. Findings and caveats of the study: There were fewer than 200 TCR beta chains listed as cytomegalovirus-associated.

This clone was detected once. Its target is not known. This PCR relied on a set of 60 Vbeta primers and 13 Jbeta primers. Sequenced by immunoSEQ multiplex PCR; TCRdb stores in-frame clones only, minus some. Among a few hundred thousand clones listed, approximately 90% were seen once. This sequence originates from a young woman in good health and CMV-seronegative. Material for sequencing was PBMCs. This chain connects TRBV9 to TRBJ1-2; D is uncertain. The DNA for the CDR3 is TGTGCCAGCAGCGTAGTGGCGGCCTCTAACTATGGCTACACCTTC. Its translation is CASSVVAASNYGYTF.